These T cell receptor beta chains were read from a single sample in a study of shared clonotypes between healthy human individuals. Sequenced by immunoSEQ multiplex PCR; TCRdb stores in-frame clones only, minus some. The table lists roughly 520,000 clones, approximately 94% of them singletons, with around 0.067% in the top ten. The specimen sequenced was naive CD4+ T cells sorted from blood. Receptors were obtained from a woman in her 30s in good health. Both conserved end residues are part of each CDR3.

V gene: TRBV28; CDR3 length: 14; CDR3 protein: CASSLRGEGYEQYF
V gene: TRBV5-4; CDR3 length: 14; CDR3 protein: CASSAGQANTEAFF
V gene: TRBV5-1; CDR3 length: 14; CDR3 protein: CASSLGQGSGTQYF
V gene: TRBV18; CDR3 length: 15; CDR3 protein: CASSLVTGQDTEAFF
V gene: TRBV14; CDR3 length: 14; CDR3 protein: CASSQPLPGPELFF
V gene: TRBV30; CDR3 length: 11; CDR3 protein: CAWSVTDRLFF
V gene: TRBV11-2; CDR3 length: 14; CDR3 protein: CASSTLAPQETQYF
V gene: TRBV5-1; CDR3 length: 14; CDR3 protein: CASRRGWYQETQYF
V gene: TRBV27; CDR3 length: 17; CDR3 protein: CASSFLQSGKSYNEQFF
V gene: TRBV10-3; CDR3 length: 12; CDR3 protein: CASQGETYEQYF
V gene: TRBV6-4; CDR3 length: 14; CDR3 protein: CASSGQAAGQPQHF
V gene: TRBV9; CDR3 length: 15; CDR3 protein: CASSVVAGSYNEQFF
V gene: TRBV2; CDR3 length: 12; CDR3 protein: CASSFLVNEQFF